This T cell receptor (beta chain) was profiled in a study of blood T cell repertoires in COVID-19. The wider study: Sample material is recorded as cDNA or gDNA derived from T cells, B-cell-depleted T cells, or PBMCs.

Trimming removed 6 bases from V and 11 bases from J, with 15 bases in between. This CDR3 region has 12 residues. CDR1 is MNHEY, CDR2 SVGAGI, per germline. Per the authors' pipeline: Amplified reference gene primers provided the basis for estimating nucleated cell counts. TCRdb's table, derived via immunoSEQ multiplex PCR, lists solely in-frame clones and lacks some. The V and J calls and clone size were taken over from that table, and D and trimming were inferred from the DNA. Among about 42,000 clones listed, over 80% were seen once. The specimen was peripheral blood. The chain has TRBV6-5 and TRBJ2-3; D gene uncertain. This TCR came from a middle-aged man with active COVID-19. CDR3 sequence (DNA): TGTGCCAGCAGGAAACCCCCTATGAGGCAGTATTTT. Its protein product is CASRKPPMRQYF.